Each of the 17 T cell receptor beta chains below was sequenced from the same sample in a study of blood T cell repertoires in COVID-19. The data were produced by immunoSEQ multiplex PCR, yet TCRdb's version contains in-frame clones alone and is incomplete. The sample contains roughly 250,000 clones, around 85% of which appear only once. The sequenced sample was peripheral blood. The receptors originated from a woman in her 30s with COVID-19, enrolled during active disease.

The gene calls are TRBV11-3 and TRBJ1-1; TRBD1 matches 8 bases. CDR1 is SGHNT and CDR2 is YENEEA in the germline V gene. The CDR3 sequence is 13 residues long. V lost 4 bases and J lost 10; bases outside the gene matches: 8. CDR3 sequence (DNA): TGTGCCAGCAGCTCCACGGACAGGGCCCGAGCTTTCTTT. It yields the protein CASSSTDRARAFF. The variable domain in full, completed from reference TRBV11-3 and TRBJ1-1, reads EAGVVQSPRYKIIEKKQPVAFWCNPISGHNTLYWYLQNLGQGPELLIRYENEEAVDDSQLPKDRFSAERLKGVDSTLKIQPAELGDSAVYLCASSSTDRARAFFGQGTRLTVV.

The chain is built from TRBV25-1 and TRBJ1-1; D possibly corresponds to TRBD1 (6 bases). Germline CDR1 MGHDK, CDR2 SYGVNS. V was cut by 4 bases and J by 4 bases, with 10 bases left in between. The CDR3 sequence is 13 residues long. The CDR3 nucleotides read TGTGCCAGCAGTGTGACAGGAATCACTGAAGCTTTCTTT. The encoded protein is CASSVTGITEAFF.

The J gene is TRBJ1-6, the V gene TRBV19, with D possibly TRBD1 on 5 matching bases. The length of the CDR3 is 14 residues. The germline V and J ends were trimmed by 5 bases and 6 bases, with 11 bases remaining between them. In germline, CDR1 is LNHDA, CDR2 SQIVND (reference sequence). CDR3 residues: CASSSRQTNSPLHF. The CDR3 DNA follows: TGTGCCAGTAGTTCCCGACAGACTAATTCACCCCTCCACTTT.

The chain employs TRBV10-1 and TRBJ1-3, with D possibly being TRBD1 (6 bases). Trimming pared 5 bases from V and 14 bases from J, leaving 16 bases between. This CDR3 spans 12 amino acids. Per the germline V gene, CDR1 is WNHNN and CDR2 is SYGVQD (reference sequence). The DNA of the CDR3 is TGCGCCAGCAGTTTATCGGGACAAGCTCTATATTTT. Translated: CASSLSGQALYF.

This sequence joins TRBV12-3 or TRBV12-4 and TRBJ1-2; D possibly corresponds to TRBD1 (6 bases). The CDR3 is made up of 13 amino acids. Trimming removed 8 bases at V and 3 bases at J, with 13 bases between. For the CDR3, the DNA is TGTGCCAGCGGGGGCAGGGTTGACTATGGCTACACCTTC. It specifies CASGGRVDYGYTF.

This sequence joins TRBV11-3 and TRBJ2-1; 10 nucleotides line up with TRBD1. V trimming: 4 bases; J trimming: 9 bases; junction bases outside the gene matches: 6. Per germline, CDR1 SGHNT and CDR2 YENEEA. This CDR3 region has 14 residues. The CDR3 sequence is CASSSGTGDGEQFF. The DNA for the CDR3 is TGTGCCAGCAGCTCCGGGACAGGGGACGGTGAGCAGTTCTTC.

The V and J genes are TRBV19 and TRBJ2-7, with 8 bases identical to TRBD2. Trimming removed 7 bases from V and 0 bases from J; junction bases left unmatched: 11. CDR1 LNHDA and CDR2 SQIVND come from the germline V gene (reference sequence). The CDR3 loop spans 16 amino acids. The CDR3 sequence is CASTPGSGGPSYEQYF. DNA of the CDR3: TGTGCCAGTACCCCAGGAAGCGGGGGACCCTCCTACGAGCAGTACTTC.

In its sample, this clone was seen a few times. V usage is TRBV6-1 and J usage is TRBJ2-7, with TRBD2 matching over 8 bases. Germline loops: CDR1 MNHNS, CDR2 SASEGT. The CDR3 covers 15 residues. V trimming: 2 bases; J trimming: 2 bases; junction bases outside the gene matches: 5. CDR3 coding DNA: TGTGCCAGCAGTGAATTAGCGGGGAGACCCTACGAGCAGTACTTC. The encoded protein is CASSELAGRPYEQYF.

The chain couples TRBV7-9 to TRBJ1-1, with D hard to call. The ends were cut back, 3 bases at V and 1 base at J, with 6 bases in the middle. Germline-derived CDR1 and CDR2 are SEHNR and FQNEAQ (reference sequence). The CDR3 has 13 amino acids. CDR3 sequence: CASSLAGNTEAFF. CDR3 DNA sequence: TGTGCCAGCAGCTTGGCAGGGAACACTGAAGCTTTCTTT. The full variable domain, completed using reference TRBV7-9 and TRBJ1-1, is DTGVSQNPRHKITKRGQNVTFRCDPISEHNRLYWYRQTLGQGPEFLTYFQNEAQLEKSRLLSDRFSAERPKGSFSTLEIQRTEQGDSAMYLCASSLAGNTEAFFGQGTRLTVV.

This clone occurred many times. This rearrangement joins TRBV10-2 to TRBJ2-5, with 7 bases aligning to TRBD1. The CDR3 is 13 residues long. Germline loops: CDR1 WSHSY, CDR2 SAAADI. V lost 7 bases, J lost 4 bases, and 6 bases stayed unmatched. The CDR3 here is CASTSGQSETQYF. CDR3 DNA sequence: TGCGCCAGCACCTCGGGACAGTCAGAGACCCAGTACTTC.

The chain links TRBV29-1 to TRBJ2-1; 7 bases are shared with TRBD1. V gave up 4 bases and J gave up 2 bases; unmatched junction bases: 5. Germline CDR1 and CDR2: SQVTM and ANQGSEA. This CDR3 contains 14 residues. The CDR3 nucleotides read TGCAGCGTTGGTGGGCAGGGGGCCTACAATGAGCAGTTCTTC. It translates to CSVGGQGAYNEQFF.

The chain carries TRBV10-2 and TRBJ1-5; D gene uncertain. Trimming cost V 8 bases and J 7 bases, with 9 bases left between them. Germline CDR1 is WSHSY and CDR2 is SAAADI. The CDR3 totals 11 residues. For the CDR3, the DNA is TGCGCCAGCGGTGCCCCACAGCCCCAGCATTTT. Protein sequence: CASGAPQPQHF.

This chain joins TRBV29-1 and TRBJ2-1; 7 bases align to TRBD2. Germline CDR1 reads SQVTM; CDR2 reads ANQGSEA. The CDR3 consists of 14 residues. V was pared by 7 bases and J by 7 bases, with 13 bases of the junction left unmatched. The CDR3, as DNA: TGCAGCGCGAAAGCGGGGACTTTACGAAATGAGCAGTTCTTC. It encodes CSAKAGTLRNEQFF.

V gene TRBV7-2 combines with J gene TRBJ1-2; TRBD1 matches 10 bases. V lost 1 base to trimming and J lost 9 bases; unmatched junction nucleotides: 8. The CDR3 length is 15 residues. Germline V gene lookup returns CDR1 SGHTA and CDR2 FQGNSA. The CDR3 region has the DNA TGTGCCAGCAGCTTAGTATGGGGACAGGGGAGGCGCTACACCTTC. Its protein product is CASSLVWGQGRRYTF. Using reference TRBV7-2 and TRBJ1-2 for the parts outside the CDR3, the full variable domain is GAGVSQSPSNKVTEKGKDVELRCDPISGHTALYWYRQSLGQGLEFLIYFQGNSAPDKSGLPSDRFSAERTGGSVSTLTIQRTQQEDSAVYLCASSLVWGQGRRYTFGSGTRLTVV.

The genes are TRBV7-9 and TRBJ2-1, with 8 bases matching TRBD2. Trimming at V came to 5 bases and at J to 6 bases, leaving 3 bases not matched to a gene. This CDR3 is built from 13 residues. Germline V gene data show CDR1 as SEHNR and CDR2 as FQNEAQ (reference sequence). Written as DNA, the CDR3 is TGTGCCAGCAGCGGCGGGGGGACCAATGAGCAGTTCTTC. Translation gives CASSGGGTNEQFF.

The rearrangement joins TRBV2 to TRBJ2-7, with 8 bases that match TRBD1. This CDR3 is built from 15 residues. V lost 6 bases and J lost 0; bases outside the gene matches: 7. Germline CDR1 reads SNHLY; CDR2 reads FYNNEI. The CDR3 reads CASSGSGGPSYEQYF. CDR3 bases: TGTGCCAGCAGCGGTTCAGGGGGCCCCTCCTACGAGCAGTACTTC.

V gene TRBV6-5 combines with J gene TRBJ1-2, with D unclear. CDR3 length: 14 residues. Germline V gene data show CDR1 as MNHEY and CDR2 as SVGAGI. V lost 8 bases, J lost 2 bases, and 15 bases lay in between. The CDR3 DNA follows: TGTGCCAGCTCGAATGGGCCCCGAAACTATGGCTACACCTTC. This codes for CASSNGPRNYGYTF.